This paragraph reports one TCR beta chain. Its antigen is as yet unknown. Other nucleotide sequences from this sample produce the same CDR3. Memory CD4+ cells were the fraction left after CD45RA+ naive selection. The assay was immunoSEQ multiplex PCR, and TCRdb's table has in-frame clones only and misses some. The profile covers some 500,000 clones, with roughly 95% appearing a single time and about 0.059% taken by the ten largest. These data originate in a study of shared clonotypes between healthy human individuals. Study results and limitations: Clonotypes shared by all four donors outscored non-shared clonotypes in generation probability. Across a handful of donors, naive CD4 shared 5% to 5.5%, naive CD8 more than 3%, memory CD4 less than 2.5%, memory CD8 roughly 0.37%.

Sequencing was carried out using naive CD4+ T cells sorted from blood. This sample's subset: CD45RA+ positively selected. The TCR sequence derives from a woman under 40 in good health.

Written as DNA, the CDR3 is TGTGCCAGCAGCTTTTCCTACGAGCAGTACTTC. Protein product: CASSFSYEQYF. The chain couples TRBV7-9 to TRBJ2-7; no clear D. The germline V gene encodes CDR1 SEHNR and CDR2 FQNEAQ (reference sequence). V shed 3 bases and J shed 1 base, with 1 base lying between them. The CDR3 totals 11 residues. Full variable domain (rest looked up from reference TRBV7-9 and TRBJ2-7): DTGVSQNPRHKITKRGQNVTFRCDPISEHNRLYWYRQTLGQGPEFLTYFQNEAQLEKSRLLSDRFSAERPKGSFSTLEIQRTEQGDSAMYLCASSFSYEQYFGPGTRLTVT.